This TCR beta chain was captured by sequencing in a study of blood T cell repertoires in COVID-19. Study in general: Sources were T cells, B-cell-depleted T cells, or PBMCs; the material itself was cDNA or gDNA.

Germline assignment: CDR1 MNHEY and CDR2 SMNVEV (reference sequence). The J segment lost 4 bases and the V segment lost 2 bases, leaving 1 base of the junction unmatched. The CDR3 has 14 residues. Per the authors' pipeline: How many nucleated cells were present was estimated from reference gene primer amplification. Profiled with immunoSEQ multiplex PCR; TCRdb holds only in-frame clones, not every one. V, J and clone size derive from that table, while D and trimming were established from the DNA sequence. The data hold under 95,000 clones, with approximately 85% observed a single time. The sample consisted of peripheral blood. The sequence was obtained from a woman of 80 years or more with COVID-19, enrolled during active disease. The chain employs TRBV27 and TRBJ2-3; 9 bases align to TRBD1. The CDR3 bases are TGTGCCAGCAGTTTAGGACAGGGGCCAGATACGCAGTATTTT. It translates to CASSLGQGPDTQYF.